This TCR beta chain stems from a study of blood T cells in healthy people across ages. The second PCR ran roughly 6 to 11 cycles with a sample-barcoded 5' primer and J-beta primers. A tag from a template-switch adaptor with 12 random nucleotides marked each cDNA molecule. One entry per CDR3 protein results from TCRdb running MiXCR on the 5' RACE reads. The table records about 670,000 distinct CDR3 sequences, over 40% of them present only once. Germline V gene data show CDR1 as LGHDT and CDR2 as YNNKEL (reference sequence). The CDR3 length is 14 residues. V gene TRBV3-1 combines with J gene TRBJ2-4; 9 positions agree with TRBD1. The DNA end is a closer match to TRBJ2-7, so the J assignment may be wrong. This clonotype originated in a woman over 75 in good health. The sequencing input was blood. DNA of the CDR3: TGTGCCAGCAGCGATGGGACAGGGAAATACGAGCAGTACTTC. Its translation: CASSDGTGKYEQYF.